Each of the 31 T cell receptor beta chains below was sequenced from the same sample in a study of T cell responses to AZD1222 COVID-19 vaccine. The data were produced by immunoSEQ multiplex PCR, yet TCRdb's version contains in-frame clones alone and is incomplete. The sample includes 130,000 to 150,000 clones, approximately 90% of them seen just once. The material was peripheral blood, obtained on day 0 of AZD1222 vaccination. These receptors all come from an adult in good health.

This rearrangement joins TRBV4-1 to TRBJ2-1, with 7 bases matching TRBD2. The CDR3 has 13 amino acids. Germline V gene lookup returns CDR1 MGHRA and CDR2 YSYEKL. Unmatched junction bases numbered 9, after V lost 10 bases and J lost 6 bases. The CDR3 loop is CAIGGGPLNEQFF. Here the CDR3 DNA reads TGCGCCATTGGGGGGGGTCCTCTCAATGAGCAGTTCTTC.

The sample holds a few counts of this clone. The chain has TRBV10-3 and TRBJ1-5; no reliable D call. Trimming took 8 bases from V and 4 from J, leaving 9 bases between them. The CDR3 is 12 amino acids. The germline gives CDR1 ENHRY, CDR2 SYGVKD. The CDR3 sequence: CAIGLVNQPQHF. The CDR3 DNA sequence: TGTGCCATCGGACTGGTAAATCAGCCCCAGCATTTT.

The chain is built from TRBV24-1 and TRBJ2-3; either TRBD1 or TRBD2 may fit D (5 bases each). Looked up from germline, CDR1 is KGHDR and CDR2 is SFDVKD. Trimming stripped 5 bases from V and 0 bases from J, with 20 bases between. The CDR3 runs 18 residues. The CDR3 region is CATSVGDVLVPSTDTQYF. Written as DNA, the CDR3 is TGTGCCACCAGTGTCGGGGACGTCCTAGTCCCTAGCACAGATACGCAGTATTTT.

The rearrangement joins TRBV10-3 to TRBJ2-7; 9 bases match TRBD1. This CDR3 spans 15 amino acids. V shed 7 bases, J shed 2 bases, and the junction held 9 bases outside the gene matches. CDR1 is ENHRY, CDR2 SYGVKD, per germline. In DNA, the CDR3 is TGTGCCATCACCGATACAGGGGGCGTCCCCTACGAGCAGTACTTC. Translating it yields CAITDTGGVPYEQYF.

The chain recombines TRBV11-3 with TRBJ2-1; no clear D gene. Germline loops: CDR1 SGHNT, CDR2 YENEEA. Trimming left V 5 bases short and J 2 bases short, with 13 bases between. The CDR3 consists of 15 residues. The CDR3, as DNA: TGTGCCAGCAGCCCAACGCGCCACCCCTACAATGAGCAGTTCTTC. As protein: CASSPTRHPYNEQFF.

This clone appeared once. V usage is TRBV5-1 and J usage is TRBJ1-6, with D unresolved. Germline loops: CDR1 SGHRS, CDR2 YFSETQ. This CDR3 has 15 amino acids. V gave up 2 bases and J gave up 8 bases, with 14 bases separating them. CDR3 sequence: CASSFQPLGDSPLHF. CDR3 sequence (DNA): TGCGCCAGCAGCTTCCAACCTTTGGGCGATTCACCCCTCCACTTT.

This clone was picked up one time. V gene TRBV6-5 combines with J gene TRBJ2-1; D is unclear. This CDR3 comprises 14 residues. Germline V CDR1 and CDR2: MNHEY, SVGAGI. V was clipped by 7 bases and J by 0 bases, with 10 bases between them. CDR3 in amino acids: CASNRLSSYNEQFF. CDR3 DNA sequence: TGTGCCAGCAACCGACTGAGCTCCTACAATGAGCAGTTCTTC.

J is TRBJ2-2 and V is TRBV27; TRBD2 aligns across 7 bases. With V trimmed by 6 bases and J by 4 bases, 11 bases remained unmatched. The CDR3 is 16 residues long. Germline CDR1 reads MNHEY; CDR2 reads SMNVEV (reference sequence). The CDR3 loop is CASRRYPGEGTGELFF. Here the CDR3 DNA reads TGTGCCAGCAGGCGTTACCCTGGGGAGGGCACCGGGGAGCTGTTTTTT.

This clone has a single count. The chain recombines TRBV21-1 with TRBJ2-7; TRBD1, the D gene given by the table, was not confirmed from the DNA. TRBV21-1 is a documented pseudogene. CDR3 size: 15 residues. The CDR3 coding sequence is TGTGCCAGCAGCATAGTGCCCAGGGACACCTACGAGCAGTACTTC. It translates to CASSIVPRDTYEQYF.

The gene calls are TRBV27 and TRBJ2-7; 14 positions agree with TRBD2. CDR3 length: 17 residues. With 4 bases clipped from V and 7 bases from J, the junction kept 12 bases outside the gene matches. Germline V lookup: CDR1 MNHEY, CDR2 SMNVEV (reference sequence). The CDR3 coding sequence is TGTGCCAGCAGTTCCCCGGGACTAGCGGGAGAATGGGGGGAGCAGTACTTC. This encodes CASSSPGLAGEWGEQYF.

J is TRBJ2-5 and V is TRBV4-1; TRBD2 matches at 10 bases. V lost 3 bases to trimming and J lost 2 bases; unmatched junction nucleotides: 6. The germline gives CDR1 MGHRA, CDR2 YSYEKL. The CDR3 extends over 16 amino acids. The CDR3 region is CASSQAIAGGQETQYF. In DNA form, the CDR3 reads TGCGCCAGCAGCCAGGCAATAGCGGGGGGACAAGAGACCCAGTACTTC.

The chain joins TRBV19 to TRBJ2-1; 9 bases line up with TRBD2. V trimming: 7 bases; J trimming: 3 bases; junction bases outside the gene matches: 10. The CDR3 covers 16 residues. Germline V gene data show CDR1 as LNHDA and CDR2 as SQIVND (reference sequence). The CDR3 here is CASTIGAGGYYNEQFF. The DNA of the CDR3 is TGTGCCAGTACCATCGGAGCGGGAGGTTACTACAATGAGCAGTTCTTC.

V is TRBV2 and J is TRBJ1-1, with D unclear. The CDR3 contains 11 residues. Trimming left V 6 bases short and J 3 bases short, with 5 bases between. Germline CDR1 SNHLY, CDR2 FYNNEI. CDR3 bases: TGTGCCAGCAGGACCTACACTGAAGCTTTCTTT. Residues: CASRTYTEAFF.

V usage is TRBV6-5 and J usage is TRBJ1-5; D is unclear. V was clipped by 8 bases and J by 0 bases, with 8 bases between them. The CDR3 totals 13 residues. Germline CDR1 and CDR2: MNHEY and SVGAGI. For the CDR3, the DNA is TGTGCCAGCGGACGGGATAGCAATCAGCCCCAGCATTTT. It is translated as CASGRDSNQPQHF.

The V call is TRBV7-7, the J call TRBJ1-3; D unclear. The CDR3 covers 16 residues. Trimming stripped 3 bases from V and 1 base from J, with 13 bases between. Germline assignment: CDR1 SSHAT and CDR2 FNYEAQ (reference sequence). This CDR3 reads CASSFDPPGSGNTIYF. The CDR3 bases are TGTGCCAGCAGCTTTGACCCCCCGGGGTCTGGAAACACCATATATTTT.

The chain has TRBV28 and TRBJ2-1, with TRBD2 matching 13 bases. J gave up 9 bases and V 2 bases, and 7 bases lay outside the gene matches. This CDR3 region has 16 residues. The germline V gene encodes CDR1 MDHEN and CDR2 SYDVKM. In DNA, the CDR3 is TGTGCCAGCAGTTTAGGCGGGACTAGCGGGGTTGCTGAGCAGTTCTTC. Its protein is CASSLGGTSGVAEQFF.

Written as DNA, the CDR3 is TGTGCCAGCCCCGATTCCGGCCCCTATGGCTACACCTTC. This codes for CASPDSGPYGYTF. V and J are TRBV2 and TRBJ1-2; D is uncertain. The CDR3 has 13 amino acids. With 8 bases removed from V and 4 bases from J, the gap between germline ends came to 14 bases. Germline V lookup: CDR1 SNHLY, CDR2 FYNNEI.

The chain joins TRBV27 to TRBJ2-1; D is possibly TRBD1 (5 bases). Trimming removed 5 bases from V and 1 base from J, with 12 bases in between. This CDR3 has 15 amino acids. The germline CDR1 and CDR2 sequences are MNHEY and SMNVEV (reference sequence). In DNA, the CDR3 is TGTGCCAGCAGTCCCAAGGGGTCGTCCTACAATGAGCAGTTCTTC. This translates into CASSPKGSSYNEQFF.

V is TRBV7-2 and J is TRBJ1-5; D gene uncertain. This CDR3 region has 15 residues. Between the trimmed V and J ends, which lost 0 bases and 6 bases, there was a span of 12 bases. In germline, CDR1 is SGHTA, CDR2 FQGNSA. CDR3 coding DNA: TGTGCCAGCAGCTTAGCGATAGGGCTGGGTCAGCCCCAGCATTTT. Amino acids: CASSLAIGLGQPQHF.

The chain links TRBV14 to TRBJ2-5; D might be TRBD1 (5 bases). The germline gives CDR1 SGHDN, CDR2 FVKESK. The CDR3 extends over 14 amino acids. V lost 5 bases to trimming and J lost 6 bases, with 16 bases between them. The CDR3 loop reads CASSTRQSWQTQYF. CDR3 DNA: TGTGCCAGCAGCACACGACAGTCATGGCAGACCCAGTACTTC. The variable domain in full, with the rest retrieved from reference TRBV14 and TRBJ2-5, is EAGVTQFPSHSVIEKGQTVTLRCDPISGHDNLYWYRRVMGKEIKFLLHFVKESKQDESGMPNNRFLAERTGGTYSTLKVQPAELEDSGVYFCASSTRQSWQTQYFGPGTRLLVL.

This chain uses TRBV11-2 with TRBJ2-4; 10 positions agree with TRBD2. The CDR3 has 20 residues. The germline V gene has CDR1 SGHAT and CDR2 FQNNGV. The V gene end was trimmed by 0 bases and the J gene end by 0 bases; junction bases not matched to a gene: 11. DNA of the CDR3: TGTGCCAGCAGCTTAGAGGGGGTAGCGGGGGGCCTCGGAGCCAAAAACATTCAGTACTTC. Protein: CASSLEGVAGGLGAKNIQYF.

The CDR3 bases are TGTGCCAGCAGCGTAGAGATTCTTCCCCCCCAGTACTTC. Its translation: CASSVEILPPQYF. This chain links TRBV9 with TRBJ2-5; the D is unclear. The CDR3 consists of 13 residues. V shed 0 bases and J shed 9 bases, with 12 bases lying between them. Per germline, CDR1 SGDLS and CDR2 YYNGEE.

The V gene is TRBV13, the J gene TRBJ2-1; weak D call: TRBD2 (6 bases). This CDR3 comprises 15 residues. Germline V gene sequence: CDR1 PRHDT, CDR2 FYEKMQ (reference sequence). The V and J ends lost 1 base and 4 bases respectively, with 11 bases between them. CDR3 sequence reads: CASSLAGLIYNEQFF. The CDR3 nucleotides are TGTGCCAGCAGCTTAGCGGGACTCATTTACAATGAGCAGTTCTTC.

The chain recombines TRBV28 with TRBJ1-3, with 7 positions matching TRBD1. V lost 6 bases, J lost 11 bases, and 10 bases stayed unmatched. The CDR3 runs to 13 residues. Per germline, CDR1 MDHEN and CDR2 SYDVKM. CDR3 nucleotides: TGTGCCAGCAGAAGGGACAGCGCTGGGGCCATATATTTT. Translated, it gives CASRRDSAGAIYF.

This chain connects TRBV6-2 or TRBV6-3 to TRBJ1-2, with D possibly TRBD1 on 5 matching bases. The CDR3 sequence is 14 residues long. The V gene's germline CDR1 is MNHEY and CDR2 SVGEGT. V gave up 2 bases and J gave up 6 bases, with 13 bases separating them. The CDR3 coding sequence is TGTGCCAGCAGTTACATTCGGGGGATTGATGGCTACACCTTC. It codes for CASSYIRGIDGYTF.

The gene calls are TRBV9 and TRBJ2-1; D is ambiguous. The germline V gene has CDR1 SGDLS and CDR2 YYNGEE. Trimming took 0 bases from V and 6 from J, leaving 13 bases between them. The CDR3 is 15 amino acids. For the CDR3, the DNA is TGTGCCAGCAGCGTAGCTTTGACAATGGGCAATGAGCAGTTCTTC. Its protein product is CASSVALTMGNEQFF.

V is TRBV27 and J is TRBJ1-6; possible D gene TRBD1, 5 bases. V lost 8 bases and J 4 bases, leaving 15 bases between the germline ends. CDR1 and CDR2 from the germline V gene are MNHEY and SMNVEV (reference sequence). The CDR3 covers 15 residues. Here the CDR3 reads CASSYRDPYNSPLHF. The CDR3 DNA sequence: TGTGCCAGCTCCTACCGGGACCCTTATAATTCACCCCTCCACTTT.

The CDR3 nucleotides are TGTGCCAGTAGTATGGTTCTTGGGACTATTGGAGATACGCAGTATTTT. Encoded protein: CASSMVLGTIGDTQYF. J is TRBJ2-3 and V is TRBV19; 7 nucleotides match TRBD2. V was pared by 3 bases and J by 5 bases, with 11 bases of the junction left unmatched. This CDR3 spans 16 amino acids. Germline loops: CDR1 LNHDA, CDR2 SQIVND (reference sequence).

The gene calls are TRBV7-3 and TRBJ1-1, with unresolved D. The V end was cut by 5 bases, the J end by 1 base, with 11 bases between. Germline values: CDR1 SGHTA, CDR2 FQGTGA. The CDR3 spans 14 residues. The CDR3 region is CASSRGVENTEAFF. The CDR3 DNA is TGTGCCAGCAGCCGTGGGGTGGAGAACACTGAAGCTTTCTTT.

The rearrangement joins TRBV27 to TRBJ2-7, with TRBD1 matching 7 bases. CDR3 length: 15 amino acids. CDR1 is MNHEY and CDR2 is SMNVEV in the germline V gene (reference sequence). With V trimmed by 6 bases and J by 2 bases, 10 bases remained unmatched. For the CDR3, the DNA is TGTGCCAGCAGCCGACAGGGTTCCTCGGCCTACGAGCAGTACTTC. Residues: CASSRQGSSAYEQYF.

This rearrangement joins TRBV12-3 or TRBV12-4 to TRBJ2-7; D unresolved. V lost 7 bases and J 0 bases, leaving 10 bases between the germline ends. The CDR3 consists of 13 residues. The CDR3 region has the DNA TGTGCCAGCACTTCCTCGGTCTCCTACGAGCAGTACTTC. Residues: CASTSSVSYEQYF.